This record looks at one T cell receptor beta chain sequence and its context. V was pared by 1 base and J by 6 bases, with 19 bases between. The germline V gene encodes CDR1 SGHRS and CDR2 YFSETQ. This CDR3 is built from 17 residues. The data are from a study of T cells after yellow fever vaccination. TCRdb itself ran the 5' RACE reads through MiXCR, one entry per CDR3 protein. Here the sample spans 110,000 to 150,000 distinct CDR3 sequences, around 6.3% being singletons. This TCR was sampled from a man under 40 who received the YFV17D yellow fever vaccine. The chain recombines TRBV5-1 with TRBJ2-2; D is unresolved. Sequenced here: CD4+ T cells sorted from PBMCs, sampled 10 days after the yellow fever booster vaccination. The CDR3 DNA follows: TGCGCCAGCAGCTTGCAGTCACACCCGCGGATCCCCGGGGAGCTGTTTTTT. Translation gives CASSLQSHPRIPGELFF.